The 9 T cell receptor beta chains presented below share a single source sample, sequenced in a study of T cells in Graves' hyperthyroidism and ophthalmopathy. TCR beta CDR3 regions were amplified from RNA transcripts. The HTBI primer set was used in a first-round RT-PCR of the TCR CDR3. TCRdb reanalysed the multiplex PCR reads using MiXCR and keeps one entry per CDR3 protein. In the table there are around 300,000 distinct CDR3 sequences, roughly an eighth of which are singletons. Sequencing used blood. The receptor source for this set is a woman in her 40s with Graves' ophthalmopathy.

In this sample, this clonotype turned up many times. This sequence joins TRBV5-6 and TRBJ1-1; no clear D gene. The CDR3 totals 13 residues. Germline-derived CDR1 and CDR2 are SGHDT and YYEEEE. V was clipped by 1 base and J by 6 bases, with 10 bases between them. As DNA, the CDR3 is TGTGCCAGCAGCTTGTTCACAGCTTCTGAAGCTTTCTTT. Its translation is CASSLFTASEAFF. Drawing the rest from reference TRBV5-6 and TRBJ1-1, the complete variable domain is DAGVTQSPTHLIKTRGQQVTLRCSPKSGHDTVSWYQQALGQGPQFIFQYYEEEERQRGNFPDRFSGHQFPNYSSELNVNALLLGDSALYLCASSLFTASEAFFGQGTRLTVV.

The sample holds many counts of this clonotype. J is TRBJ2-1 and V is TRBV27; 9 nucleotides line up with TRBD2. Germline V lookup: CDR1 MNHEY, CDR2 SMNVEV (reference sequence). This CDR3 has 15 amino acids. V was clipped by 8 bases and J by 7 bases; unmatched bases: 12. The CDR3 DNA sequence: TGTGCCAGCGGATTTGGCCTAGCGGGAAGGAATGAGCAGTTCTTC. Translated: CASGFGLAGRNEQFF.

Only a few counts were recorded for this clonotype. The rearrangement joins TRBV5-1 to TRBJ1-1; maybe TRBD1 (6 bases). Trimming took 0 bases from V and 4 from J, leaving 13 bases between them. CDR3 size: 15 residues. The V gene's germline CDR1 is SGHRS and CDR2 YFSETQ. The DNA of the CDR3 is TGCGCCAGCAGCTTGGAGGTCTTGGGGGCCACTGAAGCTTTCTTT. It is translated as CASSLEVLGATEAFF.

The chain couples TRBV20-1 to TRBJ1-2; D not certain. Germline V lookup: CDR1 DFQATT, CDR2 SNEGSKA (reference sequence). The CDR3 consists of 17 residues. The ends were cut back, 6 bases at V and 5 bases at J, with 28 bases in the middle. Written as DNA, the CDR3 is TGCAGTGCCATCTTTCGACCCCGTGGTCCAAGTATGTATGGCTACACCTTC. It translates to CSAIFRPRGPSMYGYTF.

This clonotype was recorded a few times. The chain joins TRBV28 to TRBJ2-3, with D perhaps TRBD2 (6 bases). The germline CDR1 and CDR2 sequences are MDHEN and SYDVKM. This CDR3 is 16 amino acids long. The ends were cut back, 8 bases at V and 2 bases at J, with 20 bases in the middle. The CDR3: CASSRASDLLTDTQYF. For the CDR3, the DNA is TGTGCCAGCTCCCGGGCTAGCGATCTTCTCACAGATACGCAGTATTTT.

The sample holds many counts of this clonotype. The rearrangement uses TRBV4-2 and TRBJ1-5; tentatively, D is TRBD1 (5 bases). CDR3 size: 16 residues. Germline CDR1 LGHNA, CDR2 YNFKEQ. V lost 0 bases and J 7 bases, leaving 16 bases between the germline ends. CDR3 bases: TGTGCCAGCAGCCAAGAAGTGTCAGGGCCCTACCAGCCCCAGCATTTT. Protein product: CASSQEVSGPYQPQHF.

In this sample, this clonotype turned up a few times. A clone one base away is much larger, so this may be a read error. The gene calls are TRBV3-1 and TRBJ1-5; maybe TRBD1 (5 bases). The CDR3 is 14 residues long. Trimming left V 5 bases short and J 0 bases short, with 8 bases between. Germline V gene lookup returns CDR1 LGHDT and CDR2 YNNKEL (reference sequence). In nucleotides, the CDR3 is TGTGCCAGCAGCTACGGACATAGCAATCAGCCCCAGCATTTT. It is translated as CASSYGHSNQPQHF.

Ten or more counts support this clonotype. V gene TRBV6-1 combines with J gene TRBJ2-5; 9 bases match TRBD2. Trimming removed 5 bases from V and 2 bases from J; junction bases left unmatched: 3. The CDR3 has 14 residues. Germline V gene data show CDR1 as MNHNS and CDR2 as SASEGT. CDR3 sequence (DNA): TGTGCCAGCAGTTTGACTAGCGGACAAGAGACCCAGTACTTC. This encodes CASSLTSGQETQYF.

This clonotype was counted between two and nine times. The chain joins TRBV5-4 to TRBJ2-5; 7 positions match TRBD1. Germline V gives CDR1 SGHNT, CDR2 YYREEE (reference sequence). V gave up 4 bases and J gave up 2 bases; unmatched junction bases: 8. The CDR3 totals 15 residues. CDR3 sequence (DNA): TGTGCCAGCAGCCCTACCCTGGGACAGCAAGAGACCCAGTACTTC. Translated, it gives CASSPTLGQQETQYF.